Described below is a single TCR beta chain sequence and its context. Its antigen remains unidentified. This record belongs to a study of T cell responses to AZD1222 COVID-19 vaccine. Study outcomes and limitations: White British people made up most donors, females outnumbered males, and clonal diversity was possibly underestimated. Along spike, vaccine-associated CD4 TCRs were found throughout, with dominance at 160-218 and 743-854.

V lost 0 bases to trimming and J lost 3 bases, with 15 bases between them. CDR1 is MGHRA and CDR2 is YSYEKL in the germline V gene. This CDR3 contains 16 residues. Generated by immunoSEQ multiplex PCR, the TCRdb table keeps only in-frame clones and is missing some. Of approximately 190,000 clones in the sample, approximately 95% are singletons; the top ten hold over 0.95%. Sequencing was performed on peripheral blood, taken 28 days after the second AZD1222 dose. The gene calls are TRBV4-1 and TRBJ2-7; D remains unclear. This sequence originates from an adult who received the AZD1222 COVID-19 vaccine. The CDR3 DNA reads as TGCGCCAGCAGCCAAGATCTAGGGAAAGTGGTCTACGAGCAGTACTTC. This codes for CASSQDLGKVVYEQYF.